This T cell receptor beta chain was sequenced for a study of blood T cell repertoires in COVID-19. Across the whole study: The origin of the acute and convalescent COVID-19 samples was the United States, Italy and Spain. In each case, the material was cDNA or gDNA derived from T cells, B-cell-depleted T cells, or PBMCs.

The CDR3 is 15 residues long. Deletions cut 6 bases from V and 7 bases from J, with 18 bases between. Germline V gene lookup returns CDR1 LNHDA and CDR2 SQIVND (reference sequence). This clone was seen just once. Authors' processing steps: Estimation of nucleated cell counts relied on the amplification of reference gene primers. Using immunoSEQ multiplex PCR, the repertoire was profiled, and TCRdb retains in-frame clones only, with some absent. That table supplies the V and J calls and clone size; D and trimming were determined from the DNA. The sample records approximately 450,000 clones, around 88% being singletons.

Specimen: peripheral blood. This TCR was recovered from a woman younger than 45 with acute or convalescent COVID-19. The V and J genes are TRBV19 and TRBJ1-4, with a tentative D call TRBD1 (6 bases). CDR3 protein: CASRHREGGSEKLFF. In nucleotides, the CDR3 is TGTGCCAGTAGACACAGGGAAGGGGGATCTGAAAAACTGTTTTTT.